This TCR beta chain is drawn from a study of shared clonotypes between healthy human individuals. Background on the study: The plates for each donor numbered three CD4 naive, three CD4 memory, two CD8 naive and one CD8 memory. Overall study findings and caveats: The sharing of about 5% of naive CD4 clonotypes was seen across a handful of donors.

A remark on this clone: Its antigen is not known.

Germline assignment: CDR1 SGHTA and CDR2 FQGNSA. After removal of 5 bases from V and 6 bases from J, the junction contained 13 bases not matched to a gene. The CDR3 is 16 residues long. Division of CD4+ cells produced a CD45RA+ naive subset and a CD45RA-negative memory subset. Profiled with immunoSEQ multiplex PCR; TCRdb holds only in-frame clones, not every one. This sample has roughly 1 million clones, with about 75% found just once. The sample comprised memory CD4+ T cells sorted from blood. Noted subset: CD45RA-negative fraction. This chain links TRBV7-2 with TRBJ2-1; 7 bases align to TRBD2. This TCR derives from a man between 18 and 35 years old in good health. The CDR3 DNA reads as TGTGCCAGCAGCCTAGGGGCGGGAGCCATCGGCAATGAGCAGTTCTTC. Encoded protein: CASSLGAGAIGNEQFF.